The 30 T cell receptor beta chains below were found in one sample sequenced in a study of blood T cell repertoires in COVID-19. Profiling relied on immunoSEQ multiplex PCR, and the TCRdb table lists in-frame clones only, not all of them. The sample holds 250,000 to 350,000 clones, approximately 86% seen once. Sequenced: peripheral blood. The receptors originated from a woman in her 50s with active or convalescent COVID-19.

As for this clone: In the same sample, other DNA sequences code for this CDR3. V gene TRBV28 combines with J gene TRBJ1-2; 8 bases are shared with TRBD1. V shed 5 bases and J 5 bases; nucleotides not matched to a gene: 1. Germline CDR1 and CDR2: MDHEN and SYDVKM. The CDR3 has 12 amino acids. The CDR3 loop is CASSRQGYGYTF. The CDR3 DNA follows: TGTGCCAGCAGTAGACAGGGGTATGGCTACACCTTC.

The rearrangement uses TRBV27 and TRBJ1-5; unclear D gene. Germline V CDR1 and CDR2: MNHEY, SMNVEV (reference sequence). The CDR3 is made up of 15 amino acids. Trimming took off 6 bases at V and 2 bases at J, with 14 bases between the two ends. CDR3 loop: CASRPLLLGNQPQHF. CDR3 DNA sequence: TGTGCCAGCAGGCCGCTGCTACTGGGCAATCAGCCCCAGCATTTT.

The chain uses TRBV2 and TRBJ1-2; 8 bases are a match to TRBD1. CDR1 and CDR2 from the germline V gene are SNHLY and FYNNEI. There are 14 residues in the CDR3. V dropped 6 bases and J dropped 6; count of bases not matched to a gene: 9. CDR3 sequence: CASSQTGGGHGYTF. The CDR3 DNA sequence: TGTGCCAGCAGCCAAACAGGGGGGGGGCATGGCTACACCTTC.

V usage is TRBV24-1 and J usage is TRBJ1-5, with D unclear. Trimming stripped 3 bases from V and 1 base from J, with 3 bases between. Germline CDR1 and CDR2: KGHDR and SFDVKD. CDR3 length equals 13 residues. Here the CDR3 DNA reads TGTGCCACCAGTGATCGGAGCAATCAGCCCCAGCATTTT. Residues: CATSDRSNQPQHF.

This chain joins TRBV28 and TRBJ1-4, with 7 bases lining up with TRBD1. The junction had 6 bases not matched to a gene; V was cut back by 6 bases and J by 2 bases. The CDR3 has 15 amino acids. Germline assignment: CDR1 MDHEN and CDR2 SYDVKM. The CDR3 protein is CASRIQGGTNEKLFF. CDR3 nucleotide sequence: TGTGCCAGCAGAATCCAAGGGGGCACTAATGAAAAACTGTTTTTT.

The CDR3 loop reads CASSVQGFTEAFF. The CDR3 DNA follows: TGTGCCAGCAGTGTACAGGGTTTCACTGAAGCTTTCTTT. The V call is TRBV12-3 or TRBV12-4, the J call TRBJ1-1, with D maybe TRBD1 (6 bases). Trimming took 5 bases from V and 4 from J, leaving 11 bases between them. CDR3 length equals 13 residues.

CDR3 region: CASSLAPGQEYEQYF. The CDR3 DNA reads as TGCGCCAGCAGCTTGGCCCCGGGACAGGAATACGAGCAGTACTTC. The V call is TRBV5-1, the J call TRBJ2-7; 8 bases fit TRBD1. Germline V gene lookup returns CDR1 SGHRS and CDR2 YFSETQ. Trimming removed 0 bases from V and 4 bases from J; junction bases left unmatched: 6. The length of the CDR3 is 15 residues.

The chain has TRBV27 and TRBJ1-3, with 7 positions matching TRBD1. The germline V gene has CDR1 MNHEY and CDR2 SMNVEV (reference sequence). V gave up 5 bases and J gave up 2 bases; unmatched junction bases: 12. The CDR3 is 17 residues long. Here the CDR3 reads CASSALNRGTTGNTIYF. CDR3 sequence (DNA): TGTGCCAGCAGTGCCCTCAACAGGGGTACGACTGGAAACACCATATATTTT.

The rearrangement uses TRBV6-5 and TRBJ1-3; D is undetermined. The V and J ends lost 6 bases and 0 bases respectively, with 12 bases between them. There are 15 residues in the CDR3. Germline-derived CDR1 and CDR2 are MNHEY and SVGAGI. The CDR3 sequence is CASRPLGGSGNTIYF. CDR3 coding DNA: TGTGCCAGCAGGCCACTCGGTGGCTCTGGAAACACCATATATTTT.

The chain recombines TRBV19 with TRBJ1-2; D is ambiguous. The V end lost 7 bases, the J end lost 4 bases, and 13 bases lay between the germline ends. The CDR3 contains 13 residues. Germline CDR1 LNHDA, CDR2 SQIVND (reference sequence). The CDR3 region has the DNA TGTGCCAGTACGGTACCCCCCATCTATGGCTACACCTTC. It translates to CASTVPPIYGYTF. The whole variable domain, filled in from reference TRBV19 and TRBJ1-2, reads DGGITQSPKYLFRKEGQNVTLSCEQNLNHDAMYWYRQDPGQGLRLIYYSQIVNDFQKGDIAEGYSVSREKKESFPLTVTSAQKNPTAFYLCASTVPPIYGYTFGSGTRLTVV.

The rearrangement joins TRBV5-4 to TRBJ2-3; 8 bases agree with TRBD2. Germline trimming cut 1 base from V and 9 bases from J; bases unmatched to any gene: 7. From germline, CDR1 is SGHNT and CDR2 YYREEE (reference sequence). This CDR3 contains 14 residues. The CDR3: CASSLKEAGATQYF. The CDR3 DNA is TGTGCCAGCAGCTTGAAGGAAGCGGGAGCAACGCAGTATTTT.

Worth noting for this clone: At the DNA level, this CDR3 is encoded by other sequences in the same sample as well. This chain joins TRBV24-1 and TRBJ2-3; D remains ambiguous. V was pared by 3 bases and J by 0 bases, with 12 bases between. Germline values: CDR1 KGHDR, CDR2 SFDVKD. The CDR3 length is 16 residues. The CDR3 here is CATSDRRSPSTDTQYF. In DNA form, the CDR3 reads TGTGCCACCAGTGATCGAAGGAGTCCTAGCACAGATACGCAGTATTTT.

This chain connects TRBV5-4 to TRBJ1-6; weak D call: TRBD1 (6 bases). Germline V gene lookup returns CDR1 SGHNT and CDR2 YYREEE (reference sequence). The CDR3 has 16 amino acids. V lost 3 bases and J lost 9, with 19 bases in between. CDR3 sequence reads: CASSSEGGASGSPLHF. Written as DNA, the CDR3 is TGTGCCAGCAGCTCCGAGGGGGGGGCTTCCGGTTCACCCCTCCACTTT.

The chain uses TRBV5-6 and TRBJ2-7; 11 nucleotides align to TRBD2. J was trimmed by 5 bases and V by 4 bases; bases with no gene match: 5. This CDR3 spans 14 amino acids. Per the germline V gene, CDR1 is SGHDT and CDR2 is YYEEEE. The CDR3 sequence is CASSQLAGVHEQYF. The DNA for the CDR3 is TGTGCCAGCAGCCAACTAGCGGGAGTCCACGAGCAGTACTTC.

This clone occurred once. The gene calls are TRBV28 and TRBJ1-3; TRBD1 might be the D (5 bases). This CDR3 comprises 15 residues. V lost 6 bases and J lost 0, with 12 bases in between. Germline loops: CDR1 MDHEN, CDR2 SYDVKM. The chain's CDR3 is CASRGLAFSGNTIYF. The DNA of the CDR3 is TGTGCCAGCAGGGGACTTGCTTTCTCTGGAAACACCATATATTTT.

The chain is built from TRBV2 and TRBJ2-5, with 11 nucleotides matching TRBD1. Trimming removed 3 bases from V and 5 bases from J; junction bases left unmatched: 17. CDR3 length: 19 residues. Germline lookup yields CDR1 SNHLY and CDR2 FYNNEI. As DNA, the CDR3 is TGTGCCAGCAGTGACCCCCGGACAGGGGGCCCTTCAACCGGCGAGACCCAGTACTTC. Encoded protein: CASSDPRTGGPSTGETQYF.

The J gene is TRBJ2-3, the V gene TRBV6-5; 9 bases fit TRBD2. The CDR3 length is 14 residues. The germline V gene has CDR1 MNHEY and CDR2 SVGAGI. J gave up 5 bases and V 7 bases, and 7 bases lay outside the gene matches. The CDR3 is CASTIAGAGDTQYF. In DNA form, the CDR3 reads TGTGCCAGCACCATAGCGGGAGCGGGAGATACGCAGTATTTT.

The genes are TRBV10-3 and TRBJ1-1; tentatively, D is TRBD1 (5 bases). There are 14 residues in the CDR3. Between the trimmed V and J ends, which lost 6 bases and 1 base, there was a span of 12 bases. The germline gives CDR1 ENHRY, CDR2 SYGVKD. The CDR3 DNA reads TGTGCCATCAGCCCACAGGTCGGGAACACTGAAGCTTTCTTT. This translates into CAISPQVGNTEAFF.

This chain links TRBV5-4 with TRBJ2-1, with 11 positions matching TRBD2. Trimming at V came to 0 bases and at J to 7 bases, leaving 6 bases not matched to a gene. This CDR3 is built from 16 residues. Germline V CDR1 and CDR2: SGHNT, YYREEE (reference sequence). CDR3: CASSLGGTSGRNEQFF. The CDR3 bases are TGTGCCAGCAGCTTGGGTGGGACTAGCGGTCGAAATGAGCAGTTCTTC.

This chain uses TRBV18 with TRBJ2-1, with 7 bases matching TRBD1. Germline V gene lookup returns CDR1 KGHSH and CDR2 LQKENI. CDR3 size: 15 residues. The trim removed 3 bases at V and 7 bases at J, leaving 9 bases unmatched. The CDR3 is CASSPWDRIVNEQFF. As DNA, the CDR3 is TGTGCCAGCTCACCCTGGGACAGAATAGTTAATGAGCAGTTCTTC.

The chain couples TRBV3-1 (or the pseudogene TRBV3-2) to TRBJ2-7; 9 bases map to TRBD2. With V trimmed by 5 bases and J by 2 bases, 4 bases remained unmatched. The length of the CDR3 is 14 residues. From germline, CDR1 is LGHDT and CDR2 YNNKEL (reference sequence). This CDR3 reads CASSSSSGTYEQYF. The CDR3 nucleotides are TGTGCCAGCAGCTCCTCTAGCGGGACCTACGAGCAGTACTTC.

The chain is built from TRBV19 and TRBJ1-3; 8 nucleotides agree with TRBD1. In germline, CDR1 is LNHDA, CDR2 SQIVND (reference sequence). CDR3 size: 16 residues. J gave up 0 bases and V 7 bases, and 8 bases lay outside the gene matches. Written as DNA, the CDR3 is TGTGCCAGTAAGGGGACAGGCATCTTCTCTGGAAACACCATATATTTT. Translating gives CASKGTGIFSGNTIYF. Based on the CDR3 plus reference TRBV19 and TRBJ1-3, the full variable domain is DGGITQSPKYLFRKEGQNVTLSCEQNLNHDAMYWYRQDPGQGLRLIYYSQIVNDFQKGDIAEGYSVSREKKESFPLTVTSAQKNPTAFYLCASKGTGIFSGNTIYFGEGSWLTVV.

The CDR3 is CASLLPFGETQYF. DNA for the CDR3: TGTGCCAGTTTACTACCATTCGGAGAGACCCAGTACTTC. The rearrangement links TRBV5-8 to TRBJ2-5; D is uncertain. Germline V gene lookup returns CDR1 SGHTS and CDR2 YDEGEE. This CDR3 comprises 13 residues. Trimming pared 8 bases from V and 4 bases from J, leaving 15 bases between.

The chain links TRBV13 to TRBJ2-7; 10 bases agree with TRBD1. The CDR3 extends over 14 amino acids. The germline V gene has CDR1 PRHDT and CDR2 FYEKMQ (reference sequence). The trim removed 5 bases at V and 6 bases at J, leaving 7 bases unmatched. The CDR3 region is CASSQRQGAGEQYF. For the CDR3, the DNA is TGTGCCAGCAGCCAGAGACAGGGGGCCGGCGAGCAGTACTTC.

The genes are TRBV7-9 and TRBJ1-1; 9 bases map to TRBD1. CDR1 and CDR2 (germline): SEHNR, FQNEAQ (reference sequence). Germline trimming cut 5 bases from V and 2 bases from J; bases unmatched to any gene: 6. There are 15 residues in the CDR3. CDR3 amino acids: CASSPPGQGNTEAFF. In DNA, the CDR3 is TGTGCCAGCAGCCCCCCGGGACAGGGAAACACTGAAGCTTTCTTT.

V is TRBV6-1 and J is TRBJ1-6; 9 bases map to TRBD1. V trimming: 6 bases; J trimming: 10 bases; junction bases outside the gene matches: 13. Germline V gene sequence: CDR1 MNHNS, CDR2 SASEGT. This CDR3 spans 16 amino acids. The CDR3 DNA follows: TGTGCCAGCAGGGAAACTGCCACAGGGGGCGGATCACCCCTCCACTTT. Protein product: CASRETATGGGSPLHF.

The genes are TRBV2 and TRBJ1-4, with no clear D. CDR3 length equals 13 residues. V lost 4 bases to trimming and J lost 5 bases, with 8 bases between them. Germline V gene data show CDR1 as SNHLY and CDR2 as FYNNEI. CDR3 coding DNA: TGTGCCAGCAGTGCCACAGAGAATGAAAAACTGTTTTTT. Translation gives CASSATENEKLFF.

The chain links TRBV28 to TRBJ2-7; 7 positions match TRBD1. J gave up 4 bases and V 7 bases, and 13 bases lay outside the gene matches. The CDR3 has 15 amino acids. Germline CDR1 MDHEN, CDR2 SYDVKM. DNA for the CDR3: TGTGCCAGCAAGACCCCGACAGGGCTGGGATACGAGCAGTACTTC. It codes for CASKTPTGLGYEQYF.

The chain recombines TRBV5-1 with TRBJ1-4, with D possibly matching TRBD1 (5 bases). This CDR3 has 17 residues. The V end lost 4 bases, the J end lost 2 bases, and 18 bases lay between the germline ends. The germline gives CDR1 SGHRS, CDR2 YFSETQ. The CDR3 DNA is TGCGCCAGCAGCGCGATTCGACAGACTGGCACTAATGAAAAACTGTTTTTT. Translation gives CASSAIRQTGTNEKLFF.

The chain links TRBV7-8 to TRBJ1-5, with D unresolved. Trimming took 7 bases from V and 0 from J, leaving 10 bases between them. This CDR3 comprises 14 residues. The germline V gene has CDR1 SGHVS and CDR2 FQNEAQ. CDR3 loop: CASTGAYSNQPQHF. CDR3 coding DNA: TGTGCCAGCACGGGAGCTTATAGCAATCAGCCCCAGCATTTT.